This T cell receptor (beta chain) was identified in a study of shared clonotypes between healthy human individuals (TCRdb year 2020). Context from the whole study: A few men and a couple of women, aged 18 to 49 years, made up the cohort. Per donor, three plates each were used for CD4 naive and CD4 memory, two for CD8 naive, and one for CD8 memory. To estimate repertoire size and how much clonotypes are shared between individuals, the study performed deep sequencing of blood TCR repertoires from roughly five healthy adults. Libraries were prepared and TCR repertoires were sequenced by different laboratories using diverse techniques, in order to increase sequencing depth and limit assay-specific biases. Between about 0.94 and 8.9 billion PBMCs per donor were obtained by leukapheresis. Study-wide findings and limitations: Because the study included a small number of donors, the genetic and exposure-history diversity represented was limited. Pairwise subsampling indicated that sequencing depth was expected to affect the degree of clonotype sharing among donors. When a few donors were compared, the shared fraction of clonotypes was approximately 5% for naive CD4, approximately 3.3% for naive CD8, roughly 2.5% for memory CD4, and 0.3% to 0.5% for memory CD8. Naive subsets generally had larger estimated clonotype richness than memory subsets did. Rarefaction of sorted-subset datasets indicated incomplete sequencing despite the large sequencing depth. Compared with non-shared clonotypes, clonotypes shared by all four sorted-subset donors had higher generation probabilities. Sampling was limited to blood, and TCR repertoires in tissue likely differ from TCR repertoires in blood.

At the junction V is shortened by 4 bases and J by 7 bases, with 4 bases in between. CDR1 is given as MNHEY and CDR2 as SMNVEV, both from the germline V gene (reference sequence). The CDR3 goes from the cysteine to the phenylalanine over 11 residues. The sequence is cut down to CDR3 DNA, 33 bases in frame from base 1. Note on this clone: What antigen it recognizes has not been identified. Per-base qualities were not stored, and no clone one base away is much larger.

TCR CDR3 regions were amplified from genomic DNA by multiplex PCR using the deep immunoSEQ assay. For each cell subset, the extracted genomic DNA was distributed evenly across all wells of several immunoSEQ 96-well plates, and each plate served as one replicate. For sorted subsets, each replicate PCR was loaded with around 200 ng genomic DNA, equivalent to about 30,000 T cell genomes. Purified libraries were quantified with a Qubit 3.0 fluorometer, sized on a Bioanalyzer 2100, and re-quantified with the KAPA Library Quantification kit. Each immunoSEQ 96-well plate was sequenced on its own single-read 150-cycle Illumina NextSeq 550 flow cell. On the authors' methods: Because the immunoSEQ output held only junctional sequences and lacked quality scores, the filtering could not match the filtering applied to full-length reads. To assign V/J genes and CDR3, sequences were annotated using PyIR, a Python wrapper for IgBLAST v1.9, with IMGT germline references. Any read was removed if the V/J assignment was weak (E-value above 1e-6), the CDR3 was missing, or the read contained stop codons, out-of-frame junctions, or ambiguous translated residues. V3J clonotypes were defined as sequences sharing the same inferred V gene, J gene, and CDR3 amino acid sequence. Percentage overlap between repertoires was computed as shared unique clonotypes divided by the size of the smaller repertoire. Richness of each repertoire was evaluated using RTK rarefaction, the Chao1 estimator, and Recon v2.1 estimates of unobserved clonotypes. For all TCRbeta clonotypes obtained by the gDNA method from several donors, generation probabilities were computed with OLGA. Imported from immuneACCESS, the table was reduced by TCRdb to in-frame sequences with V and J called. These copies leave out some clones; in studies compared against another copy, an unresolved V gene accounts for under half, and the cause of the remainder is not known. The V and J calls and clone size come from that table; D and trimming were worked out from the DNA. This sample has 600,000 or so clones in its table, and approximately 95% of those were observed once. The ten top clones hold about 0.11% of the sample.

CD8 naive samples were obtained by positive selection for CCR7 among CD45RO-negative cells, yielding a CD45RA+CCR7+ population from which TemRA cells were excluded. The donors were healthy, HIV-negative adults who had no recently reported acute infections or vaccinations. All donors were Caucasian adults living in Nashville, Tennessee, USA. Blood was obtained by leukapheresis, after which PBMCs were separated by Ficoll-Histopaque density gradient centrifugation and cryopreserved in liquid nitrogen vapor phase. Analytical flow cytometry was used to check the purity and quantity of each magnetically sorted T cell population. Genomic DNA was isolated from every sorted fraction and measured by UV absorbance on a Nanodrop 2000c.

The sequence is built from TRBV27 and TRBJ2-2, with no confident D gene call. This clonotype originated in a woman younger than 45 in good health. The sequencing sample was made of naive CD8+ T cells sorted from blood. Sample cell subset or site, as interpreted from the label and publication: CD45RA+CCR7+. CDR3 sequence: CASSWDGELFF. The DNA sequence reads TGTGCCAGCAGTTGGGACGGGGAGCTGTTTTTT.